This entry lists 6 T cell receptor beta chains sequenced from one sample in a study of neurological immune-mediated disorders. TCRdb processed the 5' RACE reads anew with MiXCR; each CDR3 protein has one entry. The sample includes tens of thousands of distinct CDR3 sequences, about an eighth seen only once; the top ten take 9%. As to time point: longitudinal time-point 3. The sequenced sample consisted of PBMCs. The source of these receptors is a male donor with HTLV-1-associated myelopathy (HAM/TSP).

About this clonotype itself: An end of the junction does not agree with germline; a read error may underlie this. The chain combines TRBV2 with TRBJ1-6; 8 bases match TRBD1. Germline V gene sequence: CDR1 SNHLY, CDR2 FYNNEI. This CDR3 has 14 amino acids. The CDR3: CASSEDRGQSPLHF. CDR3 nucleotide sequence: TGTGCCAGCAGCGAAGACAGGGGTCAGTCACCCCTCCACTTT. Full variable domain (remainder filled in from reference TRBV2 and TRBJ1-6): EPEVTQTPSHQVTQMGQEVILRCVPISNHLYFYWYRQILGQKVEFLVSFYNNEISEKSEIFDDQFSVERPDGSNFTLKIRSTKLEDSAMYFCASSEDRGQSPLHFGNGTRLTVT.

This clonotype was recorded at least ten times. The V call is TRBV20-1, the J call TRBJ2-4, with D perhaps TRBD2 (6 bases). The CDR3 runs 13 residues. V was clipped by 3 bases and J by 12 bases, with 18 bases between them. Looked up from germline, CDR1 is DFQATT and CDR2 is SNEGSKA (reference sequence). This chain's CDR3 is CSARGGPDGSQYF. The DNA for the CDR3 is TGCAGTGCTAGGGGGGGACCCGATGGTAGTCAGTACTTC.

This clonotype was counted many times. This chain joins TRBV5-5 and TRBJ2-7; no clear D. The CDR3 extends over 14 amino acids. Trimming shortened V by 0 bases and J by 2 bases, and 9 bases separated the two germline ends. Per germline, CDR1 SGHKS and CDR2 YYEKEE (reference sequence). The CDR3 coding sequence is TGTGCCAGCAGCTTGGACTACCAGGCCTACGAGCAGTACTTC. This translates into CASSLDYQAYEQYF. The full variable domain, its missing parts supplied by reference TRBV5-5 and TRBJ2-7, is DAGVTQSPTHLIKTRGQQVTLRCSPISGHKSVSWYQQVLGQGPQFIFQYYEKEERGRGNFPDRFSARQFPNYSSELNVNALLLGDSALYLCASSLDYQAYEQYFGPGTRLTVT.

This clonotype was seen at least ten times. The genes are TRBV20-1 and TRBJ2-5; D ambiguous. Germline V lookup: CDR1 DFQATT, CDR2 SNEGSKA (reference sequence). The CDR3 loop spans 11 amino acids. Trimming took 5 bases from V and 2 from J, leaving 6 bases between them. The CDR3 region is CSARLQETQYF. The CDR3 region has the DNA TGCAGTGCTCGGCTGCAAGAGACCCAGTACTTC.

This clonotype was picked up many times. One end of the junction does not line up with germline, which may come from a read error. The chain recombines TRBV20-1 with TRBJ1-6; D uncertain. This CDR3 spans 11 amino acids. Germline-derived CDR1 and CDR2 are DFQATT and SNEGSKA (reference sequence). CDR3 in amino acids: CSAVQTPGNYF. CDR3 in DNA: TGCAGTGCCGTACAGACCCCGGGAAATTACTTT.

The chain has TRBV14 and TRBJ1-1, with D tentatively TRBD1 (5 bases). Trimming shortened V by 5 bases and J by 3 bases, and 19 bases separated the two germline ends. CDR1 SGHDN and CDR2 FVKESK come from the germline V gene. CDR3 length: 16 amino acids. In nucleotides, the CDR3 is TGTGCCAGCAGCTCCCACGGGGGTAGAGGTGACACTGAAGCTTTCTTT. Translation: CASSSHGGRGDTEAFF.